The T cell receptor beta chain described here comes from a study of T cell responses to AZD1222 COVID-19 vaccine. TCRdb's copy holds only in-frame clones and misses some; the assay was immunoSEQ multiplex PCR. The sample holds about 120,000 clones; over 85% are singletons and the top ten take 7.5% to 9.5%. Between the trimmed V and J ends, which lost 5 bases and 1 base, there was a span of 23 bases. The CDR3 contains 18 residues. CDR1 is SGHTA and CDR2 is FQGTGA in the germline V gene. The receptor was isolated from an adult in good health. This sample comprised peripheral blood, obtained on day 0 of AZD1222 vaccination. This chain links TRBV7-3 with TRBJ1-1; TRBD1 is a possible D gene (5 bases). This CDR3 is CASSPQPSGGITNTEAFF. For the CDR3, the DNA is TGTGCCAGCAGCCCCCAACCCTCGGGGGGAATTACGAACACTGAAGCTTTCTTT.